This passage covers 2 T cell receptor beta chains from one sample sequenced in a study of cytomegalovirus exposure and HLA in healthy donors. The primer mix had 60 Vbeta and 13 Jbeta primers. Assay used: immunoSEQ multiplex PCR; TCRdb lists only in-frame clones, some missing. The sample has around 100,000 clones. Source material: PBMCs. All receptors come from a man aged 45-65 years in good health and CMV-seronegative.

The rearrangement uses TRBV5-4 and TRBJ2-7, with 7 bases identical to TRBD1. In germline, CDR1 is SGHNT, CDR2 YYREEE (reference sequence). The CDR3 consists of 14 residues. V lost 0 bases to trimming and J lost 0 bases; unmatched junction nucleotides: 0. CDR3 residues: CASSLDRGSYEQYF. As DNA, the CDR3 is TGTGCCAGCAGCTTGGACAGGGGCTCCTACGAGCAGTACTTC.

The chain combines TRBV19 with TRBJ1-5, with 9 bases fitting TRBD1. J lost 7 bases, V lost 4 bases, and 8 bases had no gene match. CDR3 size: 15 residues. The germline gives CDR1 LNHDA, CDR2 SQIVND (reference sequence). CDR3 sequence: CASSKPGQGIQPQHF. CDR3 DNA: TGTGCCAGTAGTAAACCCGGACAGGGGATACAGCCCCAGCATTTT.